This T cell receptor (beta chain) was documented in a study of T cell repertoires in ileal Crohn's disease (dated 2019 in TCRdb). With respect to the entire study: Median disease duration was around 8 years, and around 35% of patients were identified as active smokers at the time of surgery. All patients had surgery for a complication: stricturing disease in approximately 61% and penetrating disease in roughly 39%. A total of about 170 mucosal samples from 57 patients were sequenced, collected from several sites on the surgical specimen and at postoperative endoscopy. A prospective multicentre cohort supplied the roughly 57 Crohn's disease patients whose TCR repertoires were analysed. Roughly half of the patients were given postoperative therapy, with around eleven receiving thiopurines and around 20 receiving anti-TNF agents. The study was conducted in parallel with a multicentre cohort built to find predictors of early endoscopic recurrence after ileocolonic resection. Endoscopic postoperative recurrence was defined by a Rutgeerts score above i0.

Around 0.45 micrograms of biopsy DNA per sample were submitted for commercial TCRB immunosequencing. CDR3 regions were amplified from genomic DNA by Adaptive Biotechnology using a two-step, amplification bias-controlled multiplex PCR. Primers covering every V and J gene segment were used in the first PCR, while barcodes and Illumina adapters were added in the second PCR. CDR3 libraries were sequenced using an Illumina instrument. The paper's processing steps were these. Analysis combined the vendor-provided pipelines with custom analysis of raw data in R/Bioconductor under R version 3.3.0. Clonality, ranging from 0 to 1, was calculated as the inverse of the normalised Shannon entropy of all productive clones. High-frequency clones were defined as the share of the repertoire occupied by the top 100 clones, with only clones passing a 95% confidence test being retained. The Simpson index measured repertoire diversity, and the Morisita-Horn index measured overlap between samples. Not all clones reach the TCRdb copy of this immuneACCESS table, which keeps in-frame sequences only. Checked studies attribute under half of the gap to unresolved V genes and leave the rest unexplained. From that table come the V and J calls and clone size; the DNA was used to work out D and trimming. In all, the sample holds around 15,000 clones, and roughly 78% of those were seen once. The top ten clonotypes cover 4.2% of the sample.

This clone is large (0.1 to 1%) in its sample. What this receptor recognizes is not known. There are no base qualities to consult, and no much larger clone falls within one base. Broader findings and caveats from the paper: Only a subgroup of patients, of unstated size, had mucosal CD4 and CD8 T cells sorted and sequenced. Compared with CD4 T cells, sorted CD8 T cells held more high-frequency clones, which suggests that the mucosal expansions were mostly CD8. Patients who were active smokers at surgery had a significantly higher proportion of clonal expansions than non-smokers (about 25% vs 18%, p=0.02). Higher percentages of high-frequency clones at the time of surgery were linked to endoscopic recurrence, and every patient with clonality above 26.8% (18/57) had recurrence.

To be eligible, patients had to be adults with ileal or ileocolonic Crohn's disease and an indication for ileocolonic resection. Whole ileal mucosal biopsies were kept frozen at -80 degrees C prior to DNA extraction. Genomic DNA was extracted from frozen whole biopsies using a TRizol-based method and was quantified with a NanoDrop 2000 spectrophotometer. Per the germline V gene, SNHLY is the CDR1 and FYNNEI is the CDR2. The CDR3 measures 20 amino acids from cysteine to phenylalanine. Only the CDR3 part of the read is kept: 60 bases, read in frame from the first base. The V end gives up 6 bases and the J end 3 bases, leaving 19 bases in the junction not matched to a gene.

The sequence came from an adult with Crohn's disease. The sample taken for sequencing was ileal tissue. In this chain, TRBV2 is recombined with TRBJ1-4; 10 bases in the junction line up with TRBD1. CDR3 sequence: CASRAGWTGGQDAANEKLFF. The DNA is as follows: TGTGCCAGCAGGGCTGGCTGGACAGGGGGACAGGATGCGGCTAATGAAAAACTGTTTTTT. Where the CDR3 stops, the reference TRBV2 and TRBJ1-4 genes take over; the full variable domain is EPEVTQTPSHQVTQMGQEVILRCVPISNHLYFYWYRQILGQKVEFLVSFYNNEISEKSEIFDDQFSVERPDGSNFTLKIRSTKLEDSAMYFCASRAGWTGGQDAANEKLFFGSGTQLSVL.